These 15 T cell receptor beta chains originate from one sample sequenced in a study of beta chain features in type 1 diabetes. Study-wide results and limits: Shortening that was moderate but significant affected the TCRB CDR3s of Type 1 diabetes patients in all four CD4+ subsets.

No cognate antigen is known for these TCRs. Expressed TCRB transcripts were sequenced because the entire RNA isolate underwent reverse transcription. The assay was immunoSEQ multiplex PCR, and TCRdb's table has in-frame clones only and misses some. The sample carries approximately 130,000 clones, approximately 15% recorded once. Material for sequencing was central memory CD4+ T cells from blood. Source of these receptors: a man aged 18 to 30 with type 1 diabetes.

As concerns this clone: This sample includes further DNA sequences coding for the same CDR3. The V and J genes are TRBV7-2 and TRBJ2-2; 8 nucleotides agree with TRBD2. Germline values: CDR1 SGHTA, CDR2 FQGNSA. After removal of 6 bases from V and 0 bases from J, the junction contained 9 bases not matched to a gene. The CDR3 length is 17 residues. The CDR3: CASSFTSGNSNTGELFF. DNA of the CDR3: TGTGCCAGCAGTTTCACTAGCGGAAACTCGAACACCGGGGAGCTGTTTTTT.

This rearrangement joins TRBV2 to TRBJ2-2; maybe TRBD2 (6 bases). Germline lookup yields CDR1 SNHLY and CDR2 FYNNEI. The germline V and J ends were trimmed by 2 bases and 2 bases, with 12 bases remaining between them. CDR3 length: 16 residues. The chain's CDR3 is CASSERAGLNTGELFF. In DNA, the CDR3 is TGTGCCAGCAGTGAAAGGGCAGGACTAAACACCGGGGAGCTGTTTTTT.

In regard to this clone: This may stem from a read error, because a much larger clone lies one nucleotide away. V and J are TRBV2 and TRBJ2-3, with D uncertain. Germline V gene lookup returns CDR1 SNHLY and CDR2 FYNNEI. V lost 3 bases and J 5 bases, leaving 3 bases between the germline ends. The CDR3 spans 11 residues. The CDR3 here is CASSELDTQYF. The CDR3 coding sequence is TGTGCCAGCAGTGAGTTAGATACGCAGTATTTT.

The CDR3 sequence: CASSPTQDEQYF. The DNA of the CDR3 is TGTGCCAGCTCACCAACGCAGGACGAGCAGTACTTC. The V call is TRBV18, the J call TRBJ2-7, with D hard to call. Looked up from germline, CDR1 is KGHSH and CDR2 is LQKENI. Trimming pared 2 bases from V and 5 bases from J, leaving 7 bases between. This CDR3 comprises 12 residues.

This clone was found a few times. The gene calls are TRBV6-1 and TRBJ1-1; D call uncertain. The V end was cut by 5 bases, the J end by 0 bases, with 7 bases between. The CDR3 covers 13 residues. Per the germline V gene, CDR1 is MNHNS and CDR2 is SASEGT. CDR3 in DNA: TGTGCCAGCAGTAGGTTAATGAACACTGAAGCTTTCTTT. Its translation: CASSRLMNTEAFF.

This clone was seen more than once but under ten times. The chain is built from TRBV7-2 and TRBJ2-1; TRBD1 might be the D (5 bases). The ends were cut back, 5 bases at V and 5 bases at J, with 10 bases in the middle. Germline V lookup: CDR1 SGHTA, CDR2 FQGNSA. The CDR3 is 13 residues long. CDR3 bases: TGTGCCAGCAGCATAGGACAAAACAATGAGCAGTTCTTC. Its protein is CASSIGQNNEQFF.

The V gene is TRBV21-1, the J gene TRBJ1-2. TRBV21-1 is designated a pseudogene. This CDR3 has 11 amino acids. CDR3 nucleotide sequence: TGTGCCAGCCTGAGGCTCCATGGCTACACCTTC. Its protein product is CASLRLHGYTF.

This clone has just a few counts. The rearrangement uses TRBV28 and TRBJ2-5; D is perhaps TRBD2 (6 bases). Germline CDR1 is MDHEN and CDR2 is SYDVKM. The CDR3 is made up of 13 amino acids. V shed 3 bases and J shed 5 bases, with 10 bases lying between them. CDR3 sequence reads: CASSLAGWETQYF. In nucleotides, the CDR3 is TGTGCCAGCAGTTTGGCGGGATGGGAGACCCAGTACTTC.

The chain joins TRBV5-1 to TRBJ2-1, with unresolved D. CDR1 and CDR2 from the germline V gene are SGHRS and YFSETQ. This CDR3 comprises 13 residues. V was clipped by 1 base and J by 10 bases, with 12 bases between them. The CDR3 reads CASSLMGVNEQFF. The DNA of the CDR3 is TGCGCCAGCAGCTTGATGGGCGTTAACGAGCAGTTCTTC.

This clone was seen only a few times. This chain's CDR3 is CASALSGGTDTQYF. For the CDR3, the DNA is TGTGCCTCCGCCTTGAGCGGGGGCACAGATACGCAGTATTTT. This chain joins TRBV10-3 and TRBJ2-3; TRBD2 agrees at 7 bases. V shed 11 bases and J 1 base; nucleotides not matched to a gene: 9. Per germline, CDR1 ENHRY and CDR2 SYGVKD. This CDR3 spans 14 amino acids.

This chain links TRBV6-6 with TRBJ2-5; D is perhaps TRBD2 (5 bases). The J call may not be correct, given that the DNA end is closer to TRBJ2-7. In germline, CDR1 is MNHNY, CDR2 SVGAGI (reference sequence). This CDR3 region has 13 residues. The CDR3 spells CASSYASGYEQYF. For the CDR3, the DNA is TGTGCCAGCAGTTACGCCAGCGGCTACGAGCAGTACTTC.

The CDR3 DNA sequence: TGCGCCAGCAGCTTAGATAGCGGGAGAAGCACAGATACGCAGTATTTT. This sequence encodes CASSLDSGRSTDTQYF. V gene TRBV5-1 combines with J gene TRBJ2-3, with 9 positions matching TRBD2. Germline CDR1 is SGHRS and CDR2 is YFSETQ. CDR3 length: 16 residues. The trim removed 2 bases at V and 0 bases at J, leaving 4 bases unmatched. Based on the CDR3 plus reference TRBV5-1 and TRBJ2-3, the full variable domain is KAGVTQTPRYLIKTRGQQVTLSCSPISGHRSVSWYQQTPGQGLQFLFEYFSETQRNKGNFPGRFSGRQFSNSRSEMNVSTLELGDSALYLCASSLDSGRSTDTQYFGPGTRLTVL.

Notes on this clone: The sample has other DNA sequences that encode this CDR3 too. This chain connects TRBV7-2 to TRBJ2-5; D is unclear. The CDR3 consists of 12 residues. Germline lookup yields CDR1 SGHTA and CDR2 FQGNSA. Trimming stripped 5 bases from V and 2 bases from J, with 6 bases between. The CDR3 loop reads CASSPNQETQYF. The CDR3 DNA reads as TGTGCCAGCAGCCCGAATCAAGAGACCCAGTACTTC.

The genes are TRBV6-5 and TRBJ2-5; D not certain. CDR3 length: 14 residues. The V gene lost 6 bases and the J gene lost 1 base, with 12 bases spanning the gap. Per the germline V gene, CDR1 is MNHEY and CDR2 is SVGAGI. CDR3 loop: CASRLGGTQETQYF. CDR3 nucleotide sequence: TGTGCCAGCAGGTTAGGCGGTACCCAAGAGACCCAGTACTTC.

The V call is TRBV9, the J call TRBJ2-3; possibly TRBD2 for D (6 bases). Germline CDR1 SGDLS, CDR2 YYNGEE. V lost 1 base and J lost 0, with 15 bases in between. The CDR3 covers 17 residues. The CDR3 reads CASSVLGRGRSTDTQYF. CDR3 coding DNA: TGTGCCAGCAGCGTATTGGGCCGGGGGAGAAGCACAGATACGCAGTATTTT.